This TCR beta chain was observed in a study of monozygotic twins with inflammatory bowel disease. Comment on this clonotype: The antigen is undetermined.

cDNA synthesis was performed in eight separate reactions for each sample. TCRdb reworked the 5' RACE reads into one entry per CDR3 protein, no DNA. The specimen's table records around 450,000 distinct CDR3 sequences. Study conclusions and caveats: Distinguishing T cell subtypes was not possible. Whereas healthy co-twins had higher TCRbeta diversity (inverse Simpson), IBD patients had lower diversity. IBD patients exhibited fewer clonotypes shared with other individuals than healthy twins, particularly with disease activity.

The CDR3 totals 16 residues. The sequence derives from a human donor with ulcerative colitis or Crohn's disease, or a healthy co-twin of an affected twin (not recorded which). The chain recombines TRBV12-3 or TRBV12-4 with TRBJ2-1; TCRdb lists TRBD1, though no DNA is available to test this call. Sequencing was carried out using blood. CDR3 sequence reads: CASSPRGTGGLNEQFF.